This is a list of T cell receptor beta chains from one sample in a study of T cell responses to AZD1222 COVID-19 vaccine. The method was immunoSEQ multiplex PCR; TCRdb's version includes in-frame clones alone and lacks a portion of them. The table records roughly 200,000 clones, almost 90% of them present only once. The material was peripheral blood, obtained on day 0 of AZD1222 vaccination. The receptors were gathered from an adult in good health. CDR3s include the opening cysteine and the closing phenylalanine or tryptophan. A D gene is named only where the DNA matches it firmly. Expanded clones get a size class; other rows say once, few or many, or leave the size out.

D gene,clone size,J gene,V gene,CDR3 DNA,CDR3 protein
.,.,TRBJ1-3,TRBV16,TGTGCCAGCGCGCTTCGGAGGGATGGAAACACCATATATTTT,CASALRRDGNTIYF
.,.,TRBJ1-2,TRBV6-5,TGTGCCAGCAGCCTCGACAGGTCTGGCTACACCTTC,CASSLDRSGYTF
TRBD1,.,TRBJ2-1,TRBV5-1,TGCGCCAGCAGCCGGGACAGGGGACGGGATGAGCAGTTCTTC,CASSRDRGRDEQFF
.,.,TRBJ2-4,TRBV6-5,TGTGCCAGCAGTTATGGGGGGCTTTCCAAAAACATTCAGTACTTC,CASSYGGLSKNIQYF
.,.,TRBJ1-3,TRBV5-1,TGCGCCAGCAGCTTAGGGGCAGGTGTCTCTGGAAACACCATATATTTT,CASSLGAGVSGNTIYF
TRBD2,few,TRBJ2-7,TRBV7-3,TGTGCCAGCAGCCCGGTCGGGGGGTACGGCGAGCAGTACTTC,CASSPVGGYGEQYF
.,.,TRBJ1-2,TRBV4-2,TGTGCCAGCAGCCAAGATCTAAGGCAGGGAAGAGATGGCTACACCTTC,CASSQDLRQGRDGYTF
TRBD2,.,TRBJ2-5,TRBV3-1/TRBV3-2,TGTGCCAGCAGCCAAGGCCTAGCGGGGGGGACCCAAGAGACCCAGTACTTC,CASSQGLAGGTQETQYF
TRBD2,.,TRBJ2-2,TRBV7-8,TGTGCCAGCAGCCAGGGTAGACTAGCGGGGGGGAACACCGGGGAGCTGTTTTTT,CASSQGRLAGGNTGELFF
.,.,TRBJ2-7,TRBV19,TGTGCCAGTAGTATTCGGGGAGGGACAATCTACGAGCAGTACTTC,CASSIRGGTIYEQYF
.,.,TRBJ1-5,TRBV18,TGTGCCAGCTCACCTACGGGCCCTGGGGGTCAGCCCCAGCATTTT,CASSPTGPGGQPQHF
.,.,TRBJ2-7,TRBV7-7,TGTGCCAGCAGCCCGGGACCCGCTTGGGAGCAGTACTTC,CASSPGPAWEQYF
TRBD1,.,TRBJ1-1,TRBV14,TGTGCCAGCAACCAACCCCCAGGGGGGACTGAAGCTTTCTTT,CASNQPPGGTEAFF
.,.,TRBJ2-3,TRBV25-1,TGTGCCATCCACAGGGACGGCACAGATACGCAGTATTTT,CAIHRDGTDTQYF
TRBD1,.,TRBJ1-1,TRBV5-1,TGCGCCAGCAGCGGGGGGACAGCCAGGGTTGACTTT,CASSGGTARVDF
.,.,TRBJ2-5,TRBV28,TGTGCCAGCAGCCAGGACCTCCGGGGTCCCCGACAAGAGACCCAGTACTTC,CASSQDLRGPRQETQYF
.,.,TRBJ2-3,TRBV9,TGTGCCAGCAGCGTCGGAAGAGAGGCAGATACGCAGTATTTT,CASSVGREADTQYF
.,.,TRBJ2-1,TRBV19,TGTGCCAGTAGGACTAGAGGCCAGGACAATGAGCAGTTCTTC,CASRTRGQDNEQFF
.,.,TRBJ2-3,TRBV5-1,TGCGCCAGCAGCTTGGGGACACGGGGGAGCACAGATACGCAGTATTTT,CASSLGTRGSTDTQYF
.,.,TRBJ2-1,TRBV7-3,TGTGCCAGCAGCCAGGCGGCTACATACAATGAGCAGTTCTTC,CASSQAATYNEQFF
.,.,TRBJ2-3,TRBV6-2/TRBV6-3,TGTGCCAGCAGTTACTCCCCGACAGGCATCCCAGATACGCAGTATTTT,CASSYSPTGIPDTQYF
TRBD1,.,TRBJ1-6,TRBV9,TGTGCCAGCAGCGCGGGACAGGGGGGGTCACCCCTCCACTTT,CASSAGQGGSPLHF
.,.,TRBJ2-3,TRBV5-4,TGTGCCAGCAGCTTAGACACACATACGCAGTATTTT,CASSLDTHTQYF
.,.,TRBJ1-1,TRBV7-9,TGTGCCAGCAGCGACAACATTAAAGCTTTCTTT,CASSDNIKAFF
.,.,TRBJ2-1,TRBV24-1,TGTGCCACCAGTGACGGACTGCCCTACAATGAGCAGTTCTTC,CATSDGLPYNEQFF
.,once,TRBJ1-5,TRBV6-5,TGTGCCAGCCCCCGGGGGGATCAGCCCCAGCATTTT,CASPRGDQPQHF
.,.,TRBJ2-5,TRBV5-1,TGCGCCTCTAAGGGCGGAAAAGAGACCCAGTACTTC,CASKGGKETQYF
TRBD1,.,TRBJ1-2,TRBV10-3,TGTGCCATCAGTGCTCAGGCAGGGGGGTACTATGGCTACACCTTC,CAISAQAGGYYGYTF
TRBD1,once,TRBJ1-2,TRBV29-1,TGCAGCGTCGACGCCCCTGGACAGGGCAAGTCCTATGGCTACACCTTC,CSVDAPGQGKSYGYTF
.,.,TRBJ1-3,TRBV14,TGTGCCAGCAGCCAAGTCGGGGAATCTGGAAACACCATATATTTT,CASSQVGESGNTIYF
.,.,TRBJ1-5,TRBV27,TGTGCCAGCAGTTTAGGGAGTACGGGGAATCAGCCCCAGCATTTT,CASSLGSTGNQPQHF
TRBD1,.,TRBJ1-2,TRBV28,TGTGCCAGCAGTTTAACAGGGGGCTTTTTGAATGGCTACACCTTC,CASSLTGGFLNGYTF
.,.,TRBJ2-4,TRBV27,TGTGCCAGCGGGGGGACAGCCAGAAACATTCAGTACTTC,CASGGTARNIQYF
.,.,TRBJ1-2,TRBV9,TGTGCCAGCAGCGGGAGAGTGGGGGGCCTCTATGGCTACACCTTC,CASSGRVGGLYGYTF
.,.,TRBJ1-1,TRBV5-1,TGCGCCAGCAGCTTGGATCGGGAAATACCTGAAGCTTTCTTT,CASSLDREIPEAFF
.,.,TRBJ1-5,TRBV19,TGTGCCAGTAGTATACAGGGCCAGCCCCAGCATTTT,CASSIQGQPQHF
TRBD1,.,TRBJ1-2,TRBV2,TGTGCCAGCAGTCCTATTACAGGGGACTATGGCTACACCTTC,CASSPITGDYGYTF
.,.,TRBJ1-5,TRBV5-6,TGTGCCAGCACCACGTGGGGGGAAGGTCAGCCCCAGCATTTT,CASTTWGEGQPQHF
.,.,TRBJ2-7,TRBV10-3,TGTGCCATCAGTGAGTGGGAGGACGAGCAGTACTTC,CAISEWEDEQYF
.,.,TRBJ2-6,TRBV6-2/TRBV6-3,TGTGCTAGCAGTTACTCGAGAGGGGCCAACGTCCTGACTTTC,CASSYSRGANVLTF
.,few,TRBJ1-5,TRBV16,TGTGCCAGCAGCCACCCAAGCCGGGGGGACGCTCAGCCCCAGCATTTT,CASSHPSRGDAQPQHF
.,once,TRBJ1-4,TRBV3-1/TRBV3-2,TGTGCCAGCAGCCAACCAAGACAGGATGGTTTTGAAAAACTGTTTTTT,CASSQPRQDGFEKLFF
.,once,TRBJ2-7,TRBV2,TGTGCCAGCACCGAAGGGCGGCAGCACGCCTACGAGCAGTACTTC,CASTEGRQHAYEQYF
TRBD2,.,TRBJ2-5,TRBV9,TGTGCCAGCAGCGGCGAACTAGCGGAGACCCAGTACTTC,CASSGELAETQYF
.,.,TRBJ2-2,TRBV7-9,TGTGCCAGCAGCTTATTGGCTAGCAGCCCCACCGGGGAGCTGTTTTTT,CASSLLASSPTGELFF
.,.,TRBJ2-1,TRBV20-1,TGCAGTGCTAGAGGAGGAGGTGAGCAGTTCTTC,CSARGGGEQFF
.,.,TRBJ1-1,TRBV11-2,TGTGCCAGCAGCTTAAGACAGCCGGGCACTGAAGCTTTCTTT,CASSLRQPGTEAFF
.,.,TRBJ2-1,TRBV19,TGTGCCAGTAGTCGGGGGTACAATGAGCAGTTCTTC,CASSRGYNEQFF
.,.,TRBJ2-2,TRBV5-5,TGTGCCAGCAGCTTCGCCCAGCGTCGCACCGGGGAGCTGTTTTTT,CASSFAQRRTGELFF
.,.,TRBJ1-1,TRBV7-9,TGTGCCAGCAGCCCGAACCGTGGGGGGCGGCTTCAGAGCACTGAAGCTTTCTTT,CASSPNRGGRLQSTEAFF
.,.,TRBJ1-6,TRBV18,TGTGCCAGCTCAACGTCGGGGTCACCCCTCCACTTT,CASSTSGSPLHF
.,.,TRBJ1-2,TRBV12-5,TGTGCTAGTGGTACAAAGGGCAGCTACACCTTC,CASGTKGSYTF
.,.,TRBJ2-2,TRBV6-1,TGTGCCAGCAGTGAAACGGTTATCGGGGAGCTGTTTTTT,CASSETVIGELFF
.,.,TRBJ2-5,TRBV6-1,TGTGCCAGCAGTGAAGGGGGGATACAAGAGACCCAGTACTTC,CASSEGGIQETQYF
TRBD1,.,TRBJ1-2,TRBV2,TGTGCCAGCAACCATGGACAGGGGGCTTTTGGCTACACCTTC,CASNHGQGAFGYTF
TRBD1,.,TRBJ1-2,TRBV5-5,TGTGCCAGCAGCTTACTCCAGGGGGATGGTGGCTACACCTTC,CASSLLQGDGGYTF
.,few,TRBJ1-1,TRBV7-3,TGTGCCAGCAGCTTAAGCGGGAACACTGAAGCTTTCTTT,CASSLSGNTEAFF
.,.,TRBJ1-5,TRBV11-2,TGTGCCAGCAGCCCCCGGGGGCACGGCAATCAGCCCCAGCATTTT,CASSPRGHGNQPQHF